Sequencing of this T cell receptor beta chain was carried out in a study of blood T cell repertoires in COVID-19. Study as a whole: Sites across the United States, Italy and Spain contributed samples from acute and convalescent COVID-19. T cells, B-cell-depleted T cells, or PBMCs supplied cDNA or gDNA.

The CDR3 spans 18 residues. Germline V lookup: CDR1 SEHNR, CDR2 FQNEAQ (reference sequence). The J segment lost 0 bases and the V segment lost 5 bases, leaving 11 bases of the junction unmatched. Original methodology: Amplified reference gene primers provided the basis for estimating nucleated cell counts. Clones were read by immunoSEQ multiplex PCR, and TCRdb kept only the in-frame ones, dropping some. V, J and clone size reflect that table, while D and trimming were determined from the DNA. The sample comprises some 100,000 clones, roughly 80% of which are singletons, and about 23% rests with the top ten.

Sequenced: peripheral blood. This receptor was obtained from an older man with active or convalescent COVID-19. This chain joins TRBV7-9 and TRBJ1-5; 9 nucleotides match TRBD1. The CDR3 nucleotides read TGTGCCAGCAGCAGGACCGGGACAGGGTTTAATAGCAATCAGCCCCAGCATTTT. It specifies CASSRTGTGFNSNQPQHF.